These T cell receptor beta chains were read from a single sample in a study of T cell repertoires in cytomegalovirus infection. TCRdb analysed the reads with MiXCR anew, one entry per CDR3 protein. Seen here are about 830,000 distinct CDR3 sequences, less than 35% observed once, and the top ten hold roughly 12%. No cognate antigen is known for these TCRs. The source material was cultured CD8+ T cells from PBMCs, sampled from culture after CMV antigen stimulation. These receptors originate from a human donor in good health (CMV status not recorded). Some clones in this sample may be carry-over from other donors' samples. The CDR3 runs from the conserved cysteine through the conserved F or W. A D gene is named only where the DNA matches it firmly. The size field is filled for only some rows; it gives once, few, many or a size class.

v_gene,j_gene,abundance,d_gene,CDR3nt,CDR3aa
TRBV4-3,TRBJ2-5,few,-,TGCGCCAGCAGCCAAGATGCAGTAGGGCGCCTTAACAAAGAGACCCAGTACTTC,CASSQDAVGRLNKETQYF
TRBV7-3,TRBJ2-1,once,-,TGTGCCAGCAGCTCGCTAACAGGGAGGAGCTCCTACAATGAGCAGTTCTTC,CASSSLTGRSSYNEQFF
TRBV5-6,TRBJ2-1,-,-,TGTGCCAGCAGCTTGGGACCCGGAGGATGGGAGCAGTTCTTC,CASSLGPGGWEQFF
TRBV19,TRBJ1-1,many,-,TGTGCACAAGGAGGGGCGGAGATGAACACTGAAGCTTTCTTT,CAQGGAEMNTEAFF
TRBV7-9,TRBJ2-1,-,-,TGTGCCAGCAGCCCTACAGCCGGCTCCTACAATGAGCAGTTCTTC,CASSPTAGSYNEQFF
TRBV7-9,TRBJ2-5,few,-,TGTGCCAGCAGCTCGCGTGATCCTCTTTATTGGGACTCCCAACTGTACTTC,CASSSRDPLYWDSQLYF
TRBV7-9,TRBJ2-3,-,TRBD2,TGTGCCAGCAGCTCCTCCCCTAGGACTAGCGGGCCCGAAAATACGCAGTATTTT,CASSSSPRTSGPENTQYF
TRBV5-6,TRBJ1-1,few,-,TGTGCCAGCAGCTTGTCGCCAGGGGCCGCTGAAGCTTTCTTT,CASSLSPGAAEAFF
TRBV6-2/TRBV6-3,TRBJ2-2,-,-,TGTGCCAGCGACCCCTTTGGCGCCGGGGAGCTGTTTTTT,CASDPFGAGELFF
TRBV10-3,TRBJ1-1,few,-,TGTGCCATGGGGCGAGCCACTGAAGCTTTCTTT,CAMGRATEAFF
TRBV13,TRBJ2-3,-,TRBD2,TGTGCCAGCAGCTTAAAGGGCCCCGGCGGGGGTTCCACAGATACGCAGTATTTT,CASSLKGPGGGSTDTQYF
TRBV19,TRBJ2-3,-,-,TGTGCCAGTAGGGGGGAGCTCACAGATACGCAGTATTTT,CASRGELTDTQYF
TRBV12-3/TRBV12-4,TRBJ2-5,few,-,TGTGCCAGCACCCTGACAGGAGAAGAGACCCAGTACTTC,CASTLTGEETQYF
TRBV10-3,TRBJ1-3,few,TRBD1,TGTGCCATCAGTGACCCACAGGGGACTGGAAACACCATATATTTT,CAISDPQGTGNTIYF
TRBV9,TRBJ2-2,-,-,TGTGCCAGCAGCGTACCCAGGCTCGGGGAGCTGTTTTTT,CASSVPRLGELFF
TRBV2,TRBJ1-2,-,TRBD1,TGTGCCAGCAGCTCGACAGGGATGGATGGCTACACCTTC,CASSSTGMDGYTF
TRBV14,TRBJ1-6,few,-,TGTGCCAGCAGCCAAGACCGTTGGGATTCACCCCTCCACTTT,CASSQDRWDSPLHF
TRBV9,TRBJ2-5,-,-,TGTGCCAGCAGCGTGGAAAGTAGGGAGGAGACCCAGTACTTC,CASSVESREETQYF
TRBV12-5,TRBJ1-1,many,-,TGTGCTAGTGGTTTTCAAGGTGACGGAGGGAACACTGAAGCTTTCTTT,CASGFQGDGGNTEAFF
TRBV7-2,TRBJ1-4,many,-,TGTGCCAGCAGCTTACGGCAGGCGGGGGGCAGGCGTGGTGAAAAACTGTTTTTT,CASSLRQAGGRRGEKLFF
TRBV7-9,TRBJ2-7,-,TRBD2,TGTGCCAGCAGCCCGCCTAGCGGGGGGGACTACGAGCAGTACTTC,CASSPPSGGDYEQYF
TRBV4-3,TRBJ1-1,-,-,TGCGCCAGCAGCTTACCGGATCTCGTCTTGAACACTGAAGCTTTCTTT,CASSLPDLVLNTEAFF
TRBV7-9,TRBJ2-2,few,-,TGTGCCAGCAGCTTAGCGCTGACTTTTAAACGTTCGAACACCGGGGAGCTGTTTTTT,CASSLALTFKRSNTGELFF
TRBV24-1,TRBJ1-5,few,-,TGTGCCACCAGTGCCTCGACGGAGCCCAATCAGCCCCAGCATTTT,CATSASTEPNQPQHF
TRBV7-2,TRBJ1-3,many,-,TGTGCCAGCAGCTTAGCGGGCAGGGCGATAAACTCTGGAAACACCATATATTTT,CASSLAGRAINSGNTIYF
TRBV7-9,TRBJ2-5,-,TRBD2,TGTGCCAGCAGCCCCCCTTTGGGGGGGTACCAAGAGACCCAGTACTTC,CASSPPLGGYQETQYF
TRBV27,TRBJ1-5,-,TRBD1,TGTGCCAGCAGTTTCACAGGGGGCTTCGATCAGCCCCAGCATTTT,CASSFTGGFDQPQHF
TRBV11-3,TRBJ2-2,-,TRBD1,TGTGCCAGCAGCAGACTTGGGACAGGGAACGTCGGGGAGCTGTTTTTT,CASSRLGTGNVGELFF
TRBV5-4,TRBJ2-3,few,TRBD2,TGTGCCAGCTCCTCCAACGGGGGGGCAACAGATACGCAGTATTTT,CASSSNGGATDTQYF
TRBV29-1,TRBJ2-3,few,-,TGCAGCGTTCGAATAGGAAGCACAGATACGCAGTATTTT,CSVRIGSTDTQYF
TRBV6-5,TRBJ1-5,-,TRBD1,TGTGCCAGCAGTTACTCGAGGACAGGGCATCAGCCCCAGCATTTT,CASSYSRTGHQPQHF
TRBV7-3,TRBJ2-3,-,-,TGTGCCAGCAGCTGGGGGGCGAGCACAGATACGCAGTATTTT,CASSWGASTDTQYF
TRBV11-2,TRBJ2-2,few,-,TGTGCCAGCAGCTTCGCCACGAACACCGGGGAGCTGTTTTTT,CASSFATNTGELFF
TRBV5-4,TRBJ1-2,-,-,TGTGCCAGCAGCTTAACGACGGCAGAACTGGGCTACACCTTC,CASSLTTAELGYTF
TRBV7-2,TRBJ1-1,many,-,TGTGCCAGCAGCTTAGGGACAGCGAACTTGAACACTGAAGCTTTCTTT,CASSLGTANLNTEAFF
TRBV11-2,TRBJ2-3,-,TRBD1,TGTGCCAGCAGCGCGCTGACAGGGATCGCCACAGATACGCAGTATTTT,CASSALTGIATDTQYF
TRBV7-9,TRBJ1-3,-,-,TGTGCTTCGGAAACGGGAAACACCATATATTTT,CASETGNTIYF
TRBV3-1,TRBJ1-1,-,-,TGTGCCAGCACCCTAGCGGGGGACGCTTACACTGAAGCTTTCTTT,CASTLAGDAYTEAFF
TRBV7-6,TRBJ2-7,many,TRBD1,TGTGCCAGCAGCTTAGACGGACTGGGACAGGGGGCTTACGAGCAGTACTTC,CASSLDGLGQGAYEQYF
TRBV4-2,TRBJ1-2,few,TRBD1,TGTGCCAGCAGCCAAGTTGGGGGACAGGGAAACTATGGCTACACCTTC,CASSQVGGQGNYGYTF
TRBV29-1,TRBJ2-3,-,TRBD2,TGCAGCGTTGAAGAGGCTAGCGGGGGGGCCTTGGCGCAGTATTTT,CSVEEASGGALAQYF
TRBV7-6,TRBJ2-1,-,TRBD2,TGTGCCAGCAATCAGAGGTCTAGCGGGGGCCGGTACAATGAGCAGTTCTTC,CASNQRSSGGRYNEQFF
TRBV7-6,TRBJ1-1,-,-,TGTGCCAGCAGCCGTTCACGGGGAGAGAACAATGAAGCTTTCTTT,CASSRSRGENNEAFF
TRBV7-8,TRBJ2-2,many,-,TGTGCCAGCAGTCGCCCGGACTGGACGAACACCGGGGAGCTGTTTTTT,CASSRPDWTNTGELFF
TRBV6-1,TRBJ1-2,few,-,TGTGCCAGCAGTTACCCCTCGGAGGGATCCAACTATGGCTACACCTTC,CASSYPSEGSNYGYTF
TRBV6-2/TRBV6-3,TRBJ2-5,-,-,TGTGCCAGCGGGCCGTTGGAGACCCAGTACTTC,CASGPLETQYF
TRBV6-5,TRBJ1-1,many,TRBD1,TGTGCCAGCAGTTACGCGGACAGGGGCCCCGATTCGGACACTGAAGCTTTCTTT,CASSYADRGPDSDTEAFF
TRBV12-3/TRBV12-4,TRBJ1-6,-,TRBD1,TGTGCCAGCAGCTACGGACAGGGGAATAATTCACCCCTCCACTTT,CASSYGQGNNSPLHF
TRBV3-1,TRBJ1-5,-,-,TGTGCCAGCAGCCAAGGGCCCGGGGGGCTGAGACGCAATCAGCCCCAGCATTTT,CASSQGPGGLRRNQPQHF